A single T cell receptor beta chain is shown here with its context. This specimen comes from a study of blood T cell repertoires in COVID-19. Clones were read by immunoSEQ multiplex PCR, and TCRdb kept only the in-frame ones, dropping some. This sample has over 400,000 clones, with around 85% found just once. CDR1 and CDR2 from the germline V gene are MDHEN and SYDVKM. The ends lost 4 bases at V and 0 bases at J; junction bases unmatched: 4. The CDR3 loop spans 15 amino acids. The chain links TRBV28 to TRBJ2-3; TRBD1 matches at 7 bases. Sequenced sample: peripheral blood. The receptor was isolated from a human donor in a cohort sampled during active COVID-19. The CDR3 DNA reads TGTGCCAGCAGTTCGCGACAGGGTAGCACAGATACGCAGTATTTT. Protein product: CASSSRQGSTDTQYF.